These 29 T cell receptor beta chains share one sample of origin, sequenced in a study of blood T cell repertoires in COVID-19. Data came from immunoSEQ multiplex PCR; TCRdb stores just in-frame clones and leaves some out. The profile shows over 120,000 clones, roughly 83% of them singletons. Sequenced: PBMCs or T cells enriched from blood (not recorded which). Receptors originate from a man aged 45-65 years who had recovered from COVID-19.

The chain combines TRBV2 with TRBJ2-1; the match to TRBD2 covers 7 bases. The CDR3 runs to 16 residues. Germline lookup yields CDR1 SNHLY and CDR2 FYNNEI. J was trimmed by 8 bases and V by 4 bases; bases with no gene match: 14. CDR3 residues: CASSVGGGSGGDEQFF. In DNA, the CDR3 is TGTGCCAGCAGTGTAGGCGGGGGAAGCGGAGGGGATGAGCAGTTCTTC.

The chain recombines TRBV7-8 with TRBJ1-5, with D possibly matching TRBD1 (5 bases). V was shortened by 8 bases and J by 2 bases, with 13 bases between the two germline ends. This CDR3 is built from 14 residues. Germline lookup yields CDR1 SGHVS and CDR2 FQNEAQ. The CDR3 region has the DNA TGTGCCAGCGGCAGGGACTGGGGCAATCAGCCCCAGCATTTT. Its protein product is CASGRDWGNQPQHF.

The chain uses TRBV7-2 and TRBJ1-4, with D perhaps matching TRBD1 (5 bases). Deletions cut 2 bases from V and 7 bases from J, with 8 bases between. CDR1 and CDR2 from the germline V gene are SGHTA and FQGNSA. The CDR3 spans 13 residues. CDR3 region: CASSLHQGEKLFF. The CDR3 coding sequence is TGTGCCAGCAGCTTACATCAGGGTGAAAAACTGTTTTTT.

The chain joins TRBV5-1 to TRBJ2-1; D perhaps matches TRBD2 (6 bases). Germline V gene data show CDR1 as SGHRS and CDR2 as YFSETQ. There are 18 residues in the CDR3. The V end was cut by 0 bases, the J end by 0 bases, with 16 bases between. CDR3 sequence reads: CASSLGGGVGSSYNEQFF. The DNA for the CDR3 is TGCGCCAGCAGCTTGGGTGGGGGAGTCGGGAGCTCCTACAATGAGCAGTTCTTC.

CDR3 protein: CASSLELARLHTQYF. CDR3 DNA: TGTGCCAGCAGCTTAGAACTAGCGAGGTTACATACGCAGTATTTT. V gene TRBV7-2 combines with J gene TRBJ2-3; 7 bases line up with TRBD2. After removal of 1 base from V and 7 bases from J, the junction contained 8 bases not matched to a gene. Germline V gene data show CDR1 as SGHTA and CDR2 as FQGNSA. The CDR3 totals 15 residues.

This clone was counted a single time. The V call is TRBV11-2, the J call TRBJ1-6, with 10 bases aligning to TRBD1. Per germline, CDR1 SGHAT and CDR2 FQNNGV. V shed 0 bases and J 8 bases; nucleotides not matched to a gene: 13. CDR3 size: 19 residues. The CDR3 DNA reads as TGTGCCAGCAGCTTAGAGGATGTGCGGGACAGGGGTAGGGATTCACCCCTCCACTTT. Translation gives CASSLEDVRDRGRDSPLHF.

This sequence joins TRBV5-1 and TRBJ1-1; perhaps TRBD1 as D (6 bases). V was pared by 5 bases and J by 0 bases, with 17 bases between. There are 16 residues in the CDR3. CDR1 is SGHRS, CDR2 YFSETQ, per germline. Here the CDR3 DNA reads TGCGCCAGCAGTTTACGCCGGGACAACATGAACACTGAAGCTTTCTTT. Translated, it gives CASSLRRDNMNTEAFF.

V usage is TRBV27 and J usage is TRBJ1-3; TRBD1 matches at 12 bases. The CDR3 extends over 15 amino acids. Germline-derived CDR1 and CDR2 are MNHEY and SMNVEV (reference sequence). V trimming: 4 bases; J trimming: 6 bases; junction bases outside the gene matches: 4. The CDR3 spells CASSSPGQGANTIYF. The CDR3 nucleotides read TGTGCCAGCAGTTCGCCGGGACAGGGGGCAAACACCATATATTTT.

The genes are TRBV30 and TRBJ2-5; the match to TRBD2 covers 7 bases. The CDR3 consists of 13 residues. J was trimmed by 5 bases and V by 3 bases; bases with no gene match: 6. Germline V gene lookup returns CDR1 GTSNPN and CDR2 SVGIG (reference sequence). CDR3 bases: TGTGCCTGGAGACGGACGGGGGGTGAGACCCAGTACTTC. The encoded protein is CAWRRTGGETQYF.

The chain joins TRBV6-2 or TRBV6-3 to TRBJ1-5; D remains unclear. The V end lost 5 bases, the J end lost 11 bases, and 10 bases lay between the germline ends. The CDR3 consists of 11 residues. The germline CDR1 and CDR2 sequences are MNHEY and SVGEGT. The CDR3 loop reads CASSAPGTQHF. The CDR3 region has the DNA TGTGCCAGCAGTGCCCCCGGGACCCAGCATTTT.

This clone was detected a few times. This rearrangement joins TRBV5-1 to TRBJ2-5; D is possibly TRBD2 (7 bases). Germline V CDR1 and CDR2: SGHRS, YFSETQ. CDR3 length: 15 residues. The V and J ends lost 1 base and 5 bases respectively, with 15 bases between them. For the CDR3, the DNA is TGCGCCAGCAGCTTGACGGGGGGCGTCCCTGAGACCCAGTACTTC. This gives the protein CASSLTGGVPETQYF.

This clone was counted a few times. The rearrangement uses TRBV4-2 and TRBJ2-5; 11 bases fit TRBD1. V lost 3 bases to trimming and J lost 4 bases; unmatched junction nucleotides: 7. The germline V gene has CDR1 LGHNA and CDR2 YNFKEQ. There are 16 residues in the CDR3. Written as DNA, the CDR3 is TGTGCCAGCAGCCAGCTAGTAGGGACAGGGGGAGAGACCCAGTACTTC. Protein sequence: CASSQLVGTGGETQYF.

The CDR3, as DNA: TGCAGCGCATGGGACAGGGGAGGGACTGAAGCTTTCTTT. Protein sequence: CSAWDRGGTEAFF. This chain connects TRBV29-1 to TRBJ1-1; 10 positions match TRBD1. Germline values: CDR1 SQVTM, CDR2 ANQGSEA. CDR3 length: 13 amino acids. The V segment lost 7 bases and the J segment 5 bases; nucleotides outside the gene matches: 7.

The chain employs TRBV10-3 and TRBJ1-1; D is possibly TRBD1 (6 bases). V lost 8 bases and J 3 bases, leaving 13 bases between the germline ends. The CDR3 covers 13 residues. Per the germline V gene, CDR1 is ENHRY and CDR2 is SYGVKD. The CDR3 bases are TGTGCCATCGGATGGGGACAATACACTGAAGCTTTCTTT. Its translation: CAIGWGQYTEAFF.

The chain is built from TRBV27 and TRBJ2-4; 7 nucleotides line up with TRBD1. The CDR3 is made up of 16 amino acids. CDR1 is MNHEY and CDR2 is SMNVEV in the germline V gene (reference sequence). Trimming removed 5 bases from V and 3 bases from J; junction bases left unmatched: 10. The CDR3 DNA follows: TGTGCCAGCAGTCAGGGGGTCCCTCGGGGCAAAAACATTCAGTACTTC. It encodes CASSQGVPRGKNIQYF.

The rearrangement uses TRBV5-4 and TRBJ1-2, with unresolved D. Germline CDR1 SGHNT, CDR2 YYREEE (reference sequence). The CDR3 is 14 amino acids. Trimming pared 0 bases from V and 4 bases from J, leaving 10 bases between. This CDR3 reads CASSLDDRGYGYTF. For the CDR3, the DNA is TGTGCCAGCAGCTTGGATGACCGAGGCTATGGCTACACCTTC.

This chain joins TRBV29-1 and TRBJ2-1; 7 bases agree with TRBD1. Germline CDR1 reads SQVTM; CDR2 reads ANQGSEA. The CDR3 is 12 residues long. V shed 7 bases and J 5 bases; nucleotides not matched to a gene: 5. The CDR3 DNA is TGCAGCGCAGGGACAGTGAACAATGAGCAGTTCTTC. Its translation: CSAGTVNNEQFF.

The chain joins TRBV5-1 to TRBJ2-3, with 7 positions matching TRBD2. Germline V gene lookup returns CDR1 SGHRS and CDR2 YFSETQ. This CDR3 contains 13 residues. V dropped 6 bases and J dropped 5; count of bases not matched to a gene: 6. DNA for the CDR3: TGCGCCAGCAAGAAGCGGGGAATAGATACGCAGTATTTT. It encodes CASKKRGIDTQYF.

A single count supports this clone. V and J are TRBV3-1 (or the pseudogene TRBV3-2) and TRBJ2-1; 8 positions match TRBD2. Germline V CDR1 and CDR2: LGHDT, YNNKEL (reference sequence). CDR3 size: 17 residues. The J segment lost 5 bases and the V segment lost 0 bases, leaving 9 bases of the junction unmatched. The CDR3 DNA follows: TGTGCCAGCAGCCAAGATGCCAGTAGCGGGGAAGACAATGAGCAGTTCTTC. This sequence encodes CASSQDASSGEDNEQFF.

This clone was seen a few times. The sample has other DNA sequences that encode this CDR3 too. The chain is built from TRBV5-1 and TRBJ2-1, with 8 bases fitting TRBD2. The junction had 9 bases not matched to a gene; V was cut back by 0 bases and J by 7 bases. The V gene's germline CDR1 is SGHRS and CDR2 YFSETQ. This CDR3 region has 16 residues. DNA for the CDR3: TGCGCCAGCAGCTTGGGTGCCGGGGGGGCCTGGAATGAGCAGTTCTTC. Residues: CASSLGAGGAWNEQFF.

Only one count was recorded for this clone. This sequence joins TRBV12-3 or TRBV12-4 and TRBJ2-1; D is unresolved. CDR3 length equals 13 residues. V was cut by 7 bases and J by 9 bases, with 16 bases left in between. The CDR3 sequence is CASTPFQAGEQFF. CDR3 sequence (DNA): TGTGCCAGCACACCATTCCAGGCCGGTGAGCAGTTCTTC.

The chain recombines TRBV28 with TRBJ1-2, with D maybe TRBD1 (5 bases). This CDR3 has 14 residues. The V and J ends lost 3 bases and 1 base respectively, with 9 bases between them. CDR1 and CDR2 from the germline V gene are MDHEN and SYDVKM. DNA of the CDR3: TGTGCCAGCAGTTTGTCCAGGGTTAACTATGGCTACACCTTC. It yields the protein CASSLSRVNYGYTF.

As DNA, the CDR3 is TGCGCCAGCAGCCAAGCGTCGGGCCTAGCGGACTCCTACGAGCAGTACTTC. This sequence encodes CASSQASGLADSYEQYF. The V and J genes are TRBV4-1 and TRBJ2-7; 7 nucleotides agree with TRBD2. CDR1 and CDR2 from the germline V gene are MGHRA and YSYEKL. The CDR3 is made up of 17 amino acids. The V gene end was trimmed by 1 base and the J gene end by 0 bases; junction bases not matched to a gene: 9.

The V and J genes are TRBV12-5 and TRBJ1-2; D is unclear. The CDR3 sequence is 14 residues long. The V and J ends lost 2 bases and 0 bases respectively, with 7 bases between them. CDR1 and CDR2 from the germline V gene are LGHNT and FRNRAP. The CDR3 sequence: CASGLIAPNYGYTF. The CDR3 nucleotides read TGTGCTAGTGGTTTGATAGCACCTAACTATGGCTACACCTTC.

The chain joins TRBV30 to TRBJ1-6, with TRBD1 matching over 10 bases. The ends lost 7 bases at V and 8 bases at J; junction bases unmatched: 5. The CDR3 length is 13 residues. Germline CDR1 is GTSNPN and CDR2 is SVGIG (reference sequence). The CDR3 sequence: CASQTGGDSPLHF. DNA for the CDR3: TGTGCCTCCCAGACAGGGGGCGATTCACCCCTCCACTTT.

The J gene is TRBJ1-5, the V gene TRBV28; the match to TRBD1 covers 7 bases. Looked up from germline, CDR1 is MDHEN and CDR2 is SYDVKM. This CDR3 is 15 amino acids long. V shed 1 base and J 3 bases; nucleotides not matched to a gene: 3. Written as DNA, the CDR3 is TGTGCCAGCAGTTTATCCGGGACAGCCAATCAGCCCCAGCATTTT. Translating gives CASSLSGTANQPQHF.

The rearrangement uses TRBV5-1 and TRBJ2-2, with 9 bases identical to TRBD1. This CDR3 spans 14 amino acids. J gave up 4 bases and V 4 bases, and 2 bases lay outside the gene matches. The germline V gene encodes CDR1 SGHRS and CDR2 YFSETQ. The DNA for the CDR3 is TGCGCCAGCAGCGGGACAGGGTCCACCGGGGAGCTGTTTTTT. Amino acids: CASSGTGSTGELFF.

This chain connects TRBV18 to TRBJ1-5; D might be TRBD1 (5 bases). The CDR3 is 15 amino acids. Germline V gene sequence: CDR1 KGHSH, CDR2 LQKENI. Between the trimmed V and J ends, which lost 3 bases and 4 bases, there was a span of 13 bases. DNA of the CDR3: TGTGCCAGCTCACCTGAGGCAGGGCGGAATCAGCCCCAGCATTTT. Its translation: CASSPEAGRNQPQHF.

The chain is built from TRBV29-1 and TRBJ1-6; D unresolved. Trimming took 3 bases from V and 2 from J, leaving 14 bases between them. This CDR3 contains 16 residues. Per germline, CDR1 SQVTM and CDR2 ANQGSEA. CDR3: CSVEPRVNPYNSPLHF. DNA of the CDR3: TGCAGCGTTGAGCCCCGGGTTAACCCCTATAATTCACCCCTCCACTTT.